This T cell receptor (beta chain) was documented in a study of cytomegalovirus exposure and HLA in healthy donors. About this clone itself: Antigen: not known.

Study outcomes and limitations: As a later analysis revealed, most CMV-associated TCR beta chains appeared HLA-restricted.

A multiplex PCR was run with 60 Vbeta primers and 13 Jbeta primers. Data came from immunoSEQ multiplex PCR; TCRdb stores just in-frame clones and leaves some out. The profile shows some 180,000 clones, roughly 74% of them singletons. Material for sequencing was PBMCs. The receptor comes from a woman aged 25 to 39 in good health and CMV-seronegative.

The CDR3 here is CASSFNPGQGYNEQFF. The DNA of the CDR3 is TGTGCCAGCAGCTTTAATCCGGGACAGGGCTACAATGAGCAGTTCTTC. The chain joins TRBV5-4 to TRBJ2-1; TRBD1 matches 9 bases. This CDR3 is 16 amino acids long. Germline V CDR1 and CDR2: SGHNT, YYREEE (reference sequence). V lost 2 bases to trimming and J lost 3 bases; unmatched junction nucleotides: 6.